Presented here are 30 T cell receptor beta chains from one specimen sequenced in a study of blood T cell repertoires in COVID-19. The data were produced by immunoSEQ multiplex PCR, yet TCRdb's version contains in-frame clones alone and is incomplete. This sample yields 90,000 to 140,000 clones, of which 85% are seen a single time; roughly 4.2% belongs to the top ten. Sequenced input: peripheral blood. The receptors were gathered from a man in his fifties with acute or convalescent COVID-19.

The CDR3 is CASSPRPTNEKLFF. DNA for the CDR3: TGTGCCAGCAGCCCGCGGCCAACTAATGAAAAACTGTTTTTT. The rearrangement uses TRBV3-1 (or the pseudogene TRBV3-2) and TRBJ1-4, with D uncertain. With 4 bases removed from V and 0 bases from J, the gap between germline ends came to 6 bases. The CDR3 spans 14 residues. Germline-derived CDR1 and CDR2 are LGHDT and YNNKEL (reference sequence).

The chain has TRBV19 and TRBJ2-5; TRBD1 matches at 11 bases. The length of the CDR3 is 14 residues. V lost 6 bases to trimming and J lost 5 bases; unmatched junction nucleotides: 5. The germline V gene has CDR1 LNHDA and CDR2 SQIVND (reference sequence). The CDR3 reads CASSRDRGLETQYF. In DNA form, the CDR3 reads TGTGCCAGTAGCCGGGACAGGGGGTTGGAGACCCAGTACTTC.

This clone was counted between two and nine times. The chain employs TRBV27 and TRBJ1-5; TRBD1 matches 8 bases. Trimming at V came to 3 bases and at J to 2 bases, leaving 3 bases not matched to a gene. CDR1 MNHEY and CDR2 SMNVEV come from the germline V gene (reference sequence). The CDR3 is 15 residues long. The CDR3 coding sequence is TGTGCCAGCAGTTTGGTGGGACAGGGCAATCAGCCCCAGCATTTT. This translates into CASSLVGQGNQPQHF.

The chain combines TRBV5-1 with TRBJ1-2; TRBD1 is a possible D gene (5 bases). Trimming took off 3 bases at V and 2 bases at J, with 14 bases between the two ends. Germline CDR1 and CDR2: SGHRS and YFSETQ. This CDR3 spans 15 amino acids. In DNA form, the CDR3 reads TGCGCCAGCAGCTCCTCAGGGATGCGCAACTATGGCTACACCTTC. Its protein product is CASSSSGMRNYGYTF.

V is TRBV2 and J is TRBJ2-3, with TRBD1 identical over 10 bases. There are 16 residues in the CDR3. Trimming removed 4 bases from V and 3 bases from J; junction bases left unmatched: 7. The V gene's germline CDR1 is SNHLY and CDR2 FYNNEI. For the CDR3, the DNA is TGTGCCAGCAGTGCCTGGACAGGGGGTAAAACAGATACGCAGTATTTT. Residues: CASSAWTGGKTDTQYF.

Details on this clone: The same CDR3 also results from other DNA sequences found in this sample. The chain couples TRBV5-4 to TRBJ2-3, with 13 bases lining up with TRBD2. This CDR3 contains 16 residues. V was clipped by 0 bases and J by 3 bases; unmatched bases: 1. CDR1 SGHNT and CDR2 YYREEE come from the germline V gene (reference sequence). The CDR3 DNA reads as TGTGCCAGCAGCTTGGGACTAGCGGGAGGAACAGATACGCAGTATTTT. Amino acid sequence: CASSLGLAGGTDTQYF.

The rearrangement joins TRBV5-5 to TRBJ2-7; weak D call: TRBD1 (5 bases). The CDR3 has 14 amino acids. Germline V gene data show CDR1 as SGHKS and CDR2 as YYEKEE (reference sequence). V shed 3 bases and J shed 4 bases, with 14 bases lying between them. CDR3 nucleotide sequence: TGTGCCAGCAGCTGGACCCTGGACACGTACGAGCAGTACTTC. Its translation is CASSWTLDTYEQYF.

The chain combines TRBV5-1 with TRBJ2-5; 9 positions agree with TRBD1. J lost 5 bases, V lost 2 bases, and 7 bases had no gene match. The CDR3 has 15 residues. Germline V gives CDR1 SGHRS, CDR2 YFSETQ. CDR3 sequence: CASSFNPDRGETQYF. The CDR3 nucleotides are TGCGCCAGCAGCTTTAACCCGGACAGGGGTGAGACCCAGTACTTC.

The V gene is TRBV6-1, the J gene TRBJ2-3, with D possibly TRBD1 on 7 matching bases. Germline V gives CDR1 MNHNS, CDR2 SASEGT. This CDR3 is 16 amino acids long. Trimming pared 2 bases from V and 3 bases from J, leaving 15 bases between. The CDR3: CASSEQTGRLTDTQYF. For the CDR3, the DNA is TGTGCCAGCAGTGAACAGACAGGGAGGTTGACAGATACGCAGTATTTT.

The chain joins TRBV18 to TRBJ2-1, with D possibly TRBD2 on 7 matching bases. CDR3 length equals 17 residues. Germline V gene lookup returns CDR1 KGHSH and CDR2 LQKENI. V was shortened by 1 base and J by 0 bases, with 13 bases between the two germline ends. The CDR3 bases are TGTGCCAGCTCACCACTGGGGGGCGGGAGCTCCTACAATGAGCAGTTCTTC. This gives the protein CASSPLGGGSSYNEQFF. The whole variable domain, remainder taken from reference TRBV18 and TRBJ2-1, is NAGVMQNPRHLVRRRGQEARLRCSPMKGHSHVYWYRQLPEEGLKFMVYLQKENIIDESGMPKERFSAEFPKEGPSILRIQQVVRGDSAAYFCASSPLGGGSSYNEQFFGPGTRLTVL.

CDR3 residues: CASSLGLDTQYF. The CDR3 DNA reads as TGTGCCAGCAGCTTGGGACTAGATACGCAGTATTTT. J is TRBJ2-3 and V is TRBV5-6; D is uncertain. Germline loops: CDR1 SGHDT, CDR2 YYEEEE. CDR3 length: 12 residues. Trimming left V 0 bases short and J 5 bases short, with 4 bases between.

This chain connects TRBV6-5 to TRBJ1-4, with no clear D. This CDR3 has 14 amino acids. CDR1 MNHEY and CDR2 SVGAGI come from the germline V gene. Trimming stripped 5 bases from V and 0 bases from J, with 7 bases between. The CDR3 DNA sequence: TGTGCCAGCAGTAACAGTGCAACTAATGAAAAACTGTTTTTT. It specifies CASSNSATNEKLFF.

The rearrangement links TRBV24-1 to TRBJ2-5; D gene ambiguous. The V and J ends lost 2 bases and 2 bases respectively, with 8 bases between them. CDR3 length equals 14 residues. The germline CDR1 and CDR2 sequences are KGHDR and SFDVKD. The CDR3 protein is CATSDSGSQETQYF. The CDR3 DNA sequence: TGTGCCACCAGTGATTCAGGCAGTCAAGAGACCCAGTACTTC.

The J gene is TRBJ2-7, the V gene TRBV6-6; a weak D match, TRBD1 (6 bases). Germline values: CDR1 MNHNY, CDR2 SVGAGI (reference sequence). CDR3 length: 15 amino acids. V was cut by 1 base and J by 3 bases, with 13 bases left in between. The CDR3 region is CASSYYRALSYEQYF. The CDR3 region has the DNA TGTGCCAGCAGTTACTACAGGGCCCTCAGCTACGAGCAGTACTTC.

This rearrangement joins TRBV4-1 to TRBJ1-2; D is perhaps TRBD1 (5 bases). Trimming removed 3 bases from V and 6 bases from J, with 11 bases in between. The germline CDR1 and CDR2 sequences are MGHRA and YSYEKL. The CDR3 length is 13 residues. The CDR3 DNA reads TGCGCCAGCAGCCACCGACAGCGGGATGGCTACACCTTC. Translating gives CASSHRQRDGYTF.

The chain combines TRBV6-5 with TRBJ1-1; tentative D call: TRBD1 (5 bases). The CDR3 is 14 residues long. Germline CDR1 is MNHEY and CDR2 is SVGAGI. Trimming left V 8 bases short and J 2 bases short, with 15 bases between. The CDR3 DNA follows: TGTGCCAGCCGAGTAAGCGGGGGAAACACTGAAGCTTTCTTT. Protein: CASRVSGGNTEAFF.

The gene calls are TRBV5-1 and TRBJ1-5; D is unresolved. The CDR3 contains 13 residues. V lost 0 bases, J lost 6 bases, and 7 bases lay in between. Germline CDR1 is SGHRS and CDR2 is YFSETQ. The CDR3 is CASSLDAAQPQHF. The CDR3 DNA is TGCGCCAGCAGCTTGGACGCGGCTCAGCCCCAGCATTTT.

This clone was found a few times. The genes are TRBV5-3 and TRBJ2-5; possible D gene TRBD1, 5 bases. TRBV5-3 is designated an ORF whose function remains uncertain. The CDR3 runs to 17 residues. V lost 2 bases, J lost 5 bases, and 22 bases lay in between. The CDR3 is CARSFHGAVIEVETQYF. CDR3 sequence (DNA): TGTGCCAGAAGCTTCCATGGGGCGGTTATTGAGGTGGAGACCCAGTACTTC.

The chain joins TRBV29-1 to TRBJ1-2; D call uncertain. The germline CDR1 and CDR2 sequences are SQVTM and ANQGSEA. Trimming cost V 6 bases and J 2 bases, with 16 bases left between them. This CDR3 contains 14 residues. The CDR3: CSVAGGHSNYGYTF. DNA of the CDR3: TGCAGCGTAGCCGGAGGGCATTCCAACTATGGCTACACCTTC. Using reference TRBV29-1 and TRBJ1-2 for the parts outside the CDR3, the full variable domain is SAVISQKPSRDICQRGTSLTIQCQVDSQVTMMFWYRQQPGQSLTLIATANQGSEATYESGFVIDKFPISRPNLTFSTLTVSNMSPEDSSIYLCSVAGGHSNYGYTFGSGTRLTVV.

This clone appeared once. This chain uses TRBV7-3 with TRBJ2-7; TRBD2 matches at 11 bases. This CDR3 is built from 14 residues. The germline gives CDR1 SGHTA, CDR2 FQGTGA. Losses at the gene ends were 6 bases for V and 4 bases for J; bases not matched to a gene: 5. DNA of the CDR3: TGTGCCAGCAGAAGAAGGACTAGCGGGTACGAGCAGTACTTC. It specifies CASRRRTSGYEQYF.

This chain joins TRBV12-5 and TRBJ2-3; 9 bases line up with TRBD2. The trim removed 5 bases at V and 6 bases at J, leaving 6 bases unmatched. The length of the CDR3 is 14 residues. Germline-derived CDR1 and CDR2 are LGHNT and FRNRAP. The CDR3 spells CASGPGLALDTQYF. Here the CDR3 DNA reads TGTGCTAGTGGTCCTGGACTAGCGCTGGATACGCAGTATTTT.

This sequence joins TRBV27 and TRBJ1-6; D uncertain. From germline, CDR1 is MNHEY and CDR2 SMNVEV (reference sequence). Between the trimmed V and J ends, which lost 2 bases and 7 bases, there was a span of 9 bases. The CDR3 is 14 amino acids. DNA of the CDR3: TGTGCCAGCAGTTTAACAACCCCCAATTCACCCCTCCACTTT. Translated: CASSLTTPNSPLHF.

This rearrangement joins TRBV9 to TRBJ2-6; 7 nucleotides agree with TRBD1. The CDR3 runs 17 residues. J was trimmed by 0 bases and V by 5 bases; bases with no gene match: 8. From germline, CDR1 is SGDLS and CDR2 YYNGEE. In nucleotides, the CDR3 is TGTGCCAGCAGTTACCGGGACAGTCGCTCTGGGGCCAACGTCCTGACTTTC. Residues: CASSYRDSRSGANVLTF.

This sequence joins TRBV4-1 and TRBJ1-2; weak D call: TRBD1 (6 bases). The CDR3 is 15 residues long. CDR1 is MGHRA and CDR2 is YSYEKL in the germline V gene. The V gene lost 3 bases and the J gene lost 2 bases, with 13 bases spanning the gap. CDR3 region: CASSHQQGLNYGYTF. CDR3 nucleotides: TGCGCCAGCAGCCACCAACAGGGATTAAACTATGGCTACACCTTC.

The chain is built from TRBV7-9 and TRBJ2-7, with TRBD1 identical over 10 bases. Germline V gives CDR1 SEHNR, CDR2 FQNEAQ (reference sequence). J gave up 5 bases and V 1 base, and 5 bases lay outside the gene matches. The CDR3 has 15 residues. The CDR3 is CASSLDPGTGDEQYF. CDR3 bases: TGTGCCAGCAGCTTAGACCCAGGGACAGGGGACGAGCAGTACTTC.

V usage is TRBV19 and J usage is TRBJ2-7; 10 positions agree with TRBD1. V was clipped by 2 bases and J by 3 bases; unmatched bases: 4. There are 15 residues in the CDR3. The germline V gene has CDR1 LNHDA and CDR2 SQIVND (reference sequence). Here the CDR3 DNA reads TGTGCCAGTAGTATAAGGACAGGGGGGGGCTACGAGCAGTACTTC. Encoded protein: CASSIRTGGGYEQYF. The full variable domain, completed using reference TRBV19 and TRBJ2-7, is DGGITQSPKYLFRKEGQNVTLSCEQNLNHDAMYWYRQDPGQGLRLIYYSQIVNDFQKGDIAEGYSVSREKKESFPLTVTSAQKNPTAFYLCASSIRTGGGYEQYFGPGTRLTVT.

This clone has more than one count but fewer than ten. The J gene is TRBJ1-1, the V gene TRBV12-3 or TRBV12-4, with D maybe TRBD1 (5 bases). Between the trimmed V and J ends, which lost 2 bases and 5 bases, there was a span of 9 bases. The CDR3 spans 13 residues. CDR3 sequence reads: CASSLQGRTEAFF. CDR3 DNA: TGTGCCAGCAGTTTACAGGGTAGGACTGAAGCTTTCTTT.

The CDR3 sequence is CASSDGGASYNEQFF. Here the CDR3 DNA reads TGCGCCAGCAGTGATGGGGGGGCCTCCTACAATGAGCAGTTCTTC. This rearrangement joins TRBV10-1 to TRBJ2-1; D may be TRBD2 (7 bases). V was pared by 3 bases and J by 0 bases, with 9 bases between. CDR3 length: 15 residues. CDR1 and CDR2 (germline): WNHNN, SYGVQD (reference sequence).

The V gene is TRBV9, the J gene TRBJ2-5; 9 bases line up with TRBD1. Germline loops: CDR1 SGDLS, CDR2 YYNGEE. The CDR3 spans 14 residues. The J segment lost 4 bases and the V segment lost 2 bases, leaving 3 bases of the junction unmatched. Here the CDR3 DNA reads TGTGCCAGCAGCGTTGGGACAGGGACAGAGACCCAGTACTTC. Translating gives CASSVGTGTETQYF.

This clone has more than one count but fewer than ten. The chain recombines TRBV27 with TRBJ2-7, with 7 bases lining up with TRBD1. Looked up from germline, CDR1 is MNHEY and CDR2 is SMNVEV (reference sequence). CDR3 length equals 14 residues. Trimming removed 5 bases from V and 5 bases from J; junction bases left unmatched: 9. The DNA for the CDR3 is TGTGCCAGCAGTCCAGGACAGGTCAGAAACGAGCAGTACTTC. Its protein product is CASSPGQVRNEQYF.